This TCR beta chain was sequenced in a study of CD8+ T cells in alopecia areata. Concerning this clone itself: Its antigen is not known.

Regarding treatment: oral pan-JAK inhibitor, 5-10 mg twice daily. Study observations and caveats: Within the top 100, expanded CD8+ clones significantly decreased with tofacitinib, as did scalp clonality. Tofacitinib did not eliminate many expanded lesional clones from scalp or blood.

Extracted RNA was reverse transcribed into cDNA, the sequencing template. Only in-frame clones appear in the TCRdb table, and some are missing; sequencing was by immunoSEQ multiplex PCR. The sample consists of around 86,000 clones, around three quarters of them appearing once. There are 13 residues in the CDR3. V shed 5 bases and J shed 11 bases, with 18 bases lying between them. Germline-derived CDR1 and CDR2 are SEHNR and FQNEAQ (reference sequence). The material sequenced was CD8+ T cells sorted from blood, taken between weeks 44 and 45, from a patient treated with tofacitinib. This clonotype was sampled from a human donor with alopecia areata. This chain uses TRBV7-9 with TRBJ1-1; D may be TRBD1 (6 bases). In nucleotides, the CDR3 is TGTGCCAGCAGCCCGGACAGTGCAAGTATTGCTTTCTTT. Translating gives CASSPDSASIAFF.